The source of this T cell receptor (beta chain) is a study of shared clonotypes between healthy human individuals. Study at large: Aged 18 to 49, the donors were two women and a few men. Findings and caveats of the study: Between a handful of donors, naive CD4 clonotypes were shared at a level of about 5.3%. Among the subsets, naive ones generally showed larger estimated richness than memory ones.

J lost 6 bases, V lost 1 base, and 5 bases had no gene match. The CDR3 is made up of 14 amino acids. Germline V CDR1 and CDR2: MNHNS, SASEGT. Of note for this clone: Its antigen is unidentified.

Assay execution took place at the deep level. Produced via immunoSEQ multiplex PCR; TCRdb's table is partial and in-frame only. The data hold about 2 million clones, with 85% to 95% observed a single time. The material sequenced was naive CD4+ T cells sorted from blood. Described subset: CD45RA+ positively selected. The gene calls are TRBV6-1 and TRBJ2-7; TRBD1 matches 8 bases. The TCR originated in a man between 18 and 35 years old in good health. The CDR3 coding sequence is TGTGCCAGCAGTGAAGTAGGGACAGGAGGCGAGCAGTACTTC. Encoded protein: CASSEVGTGGEQYF.